This T cell receptor (beta chain) was profiled in a study of blood T cell repertoires in COVID-19. This table comes from immunoSEQ multiplex PCR, and its TCRdb copy is limited to in-frame clones, with some not included. The sample has around 200,000 clones; around 86% are singletons. In terms of age and location, participants ranged from roughly 18 to 90 years and lived in about two dozen US areas. The origin of this receptor is a middle-aged man with acute COVID-19. Material for sequencing was PBMCs or T cells enriched from blood (not recorded which).

The CDR3 region has the DNA TGCAGCGTCGGACAGGGTGAGGCTGGCTACACCTTC. Its protein is CSVGQGEAGYTF. The chain recombines TRBV29-1 with TRBJ1-2; TRBD1 agrees at 8 bases. The V and J ends lost 6 bases and 7 bases, in that order; junction bases with no gene match: 7. Germline loops: CDR1 SQVTM, CDR2 ANQGSEA. CDR3 size: 12 residues.